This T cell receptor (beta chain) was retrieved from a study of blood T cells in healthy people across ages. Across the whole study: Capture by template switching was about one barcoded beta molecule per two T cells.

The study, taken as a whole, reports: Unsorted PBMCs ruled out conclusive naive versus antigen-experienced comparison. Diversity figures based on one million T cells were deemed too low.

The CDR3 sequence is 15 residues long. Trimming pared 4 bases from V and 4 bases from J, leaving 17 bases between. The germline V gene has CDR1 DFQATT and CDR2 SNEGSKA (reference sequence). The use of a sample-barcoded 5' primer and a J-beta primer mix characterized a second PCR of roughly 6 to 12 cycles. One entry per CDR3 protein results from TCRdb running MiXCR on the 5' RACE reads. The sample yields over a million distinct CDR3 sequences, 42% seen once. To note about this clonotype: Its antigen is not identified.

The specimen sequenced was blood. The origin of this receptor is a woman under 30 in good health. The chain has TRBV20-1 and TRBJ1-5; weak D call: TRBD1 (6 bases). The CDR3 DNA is TGCAGTGCTACGAGACAGGTTTTTAAGAATCAGCCCCAGCATTTT. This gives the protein CSATRQVFKNQPQHF.